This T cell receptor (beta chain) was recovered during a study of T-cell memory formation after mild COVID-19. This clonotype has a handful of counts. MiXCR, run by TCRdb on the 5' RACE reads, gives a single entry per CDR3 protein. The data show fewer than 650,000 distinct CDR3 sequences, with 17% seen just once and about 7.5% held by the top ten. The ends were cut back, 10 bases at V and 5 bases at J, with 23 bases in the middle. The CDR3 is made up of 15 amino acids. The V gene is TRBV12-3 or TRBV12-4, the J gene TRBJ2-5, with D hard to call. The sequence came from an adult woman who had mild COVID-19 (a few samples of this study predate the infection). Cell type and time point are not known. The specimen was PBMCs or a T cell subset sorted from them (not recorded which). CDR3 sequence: CATSAASKMGETQYF. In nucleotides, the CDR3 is TGTGCCACCTCAGCAGCCTCAAAGATGGGGGAGACCCAGTACTTC.